The clone carrying this TCR beta chain was observed a handful of times. What it binds is not known. This entry is derived from a study of CD8 T cells in ankylosing spondylitis. Study conclusions and caveats: Ankylosing spondylitis blood appeared to be characterized by a TCR beta motif of fewer than ten highly homologous variants.

A single record per CDR3 protein comes from TCRdb applying MiXCR to the 5' RACE reads. The table shows some 140,000 distinct CDR3 sequences, with 15% to 20% occurring only once. The CDR3 totals 15 residues. Germline CDR1 is DFQATT and CDR2 is SNEGSKA (reference sequence). V shed 2 bases, J shed 4 bases, and the junction held 9 bases outside the gene matches. The chain uses TRBV20-1 and TRBJ2-3; 7 bases match TRBD2. Sequencing was done on a sample of blood, either unsorted or a sorted T cell fraction (not recorded which). The clonotype originates from a male donor with ankylosing spondylitis. The CDR3 loop is CSARTSAGVSDTQYF. CDR3 sequence (DNA): TGCAGTGCTAGAACTTCGGCGGGAGTTTCAGATACGCAGTATTTT.